This T cell receptor (beta chain) was sequenced for a study of blood T cell repertoires in COVID-19 (dated by TCRdb to 2020 to 2021). The study in broad terms: Samples from collaborators originated in the United States, Italy and Spain and spanned both the acute and convalescent phases of COVID-19. Samples were obtained from the ongoing ImmuneRACE study (first 160 participants) and from 1,200 or so subjects provided by 6 global collaborators. A de-identified subject ID, COVID-19 status, age in years and sex were almost always included in the sample metadata. The prospective study material was composed of cDNA or gDNA derived from T cells, B-cell-depleted T cells, or PBMCs. A freely available public database, intended as a resource for researchers studying the immune response to SARS-CoV-2, is where the repertoires were released. Subjects who had been exposed to COVID-19, were actively infected with it, or had recovered from it provided the deeply sampled blood TCRbeta repertoires that made up the dataset. Where HLA class I and class II types were available, the types were taken from metadata supplied by the sample provider, not from assay-based typing.

Remarks on this clone: Its specific antigen is unknown. Base qualities are not at hand, and no much larger clone is one base apart.

TCRbeta CDR3 regions were amplified from genomic DNA using the immunoSEQ Assay, a bias-controlled multiplex PCR. Regarding the original processing steps: Nucleated cell counts per sample were estimated from amplification of reference gene primers within the assay. To quantify the absolute abundance of each unique TCRbeta CDR3 rearrangement, sequence reads were collapsed and filtered. For each sample, productive Simpson clonality was calculated as the square root of Simpson's diversity index across productive rearrangements. Here the immuneACCESS table is served through TCRdb, limited to in-frame sequences with V and J called. Missing clones are a known gap in these copies; in checked studies unresolved V genes cover under half, and the rest lacks a known reason. For V, J and clone size, that table is used; D and trimming come from the DNA. For this sample there are 55,000 to 95,000 clones; about 82% appear just once. The ten largest make up 1.8% of the sample.

Whole blood was collected in K2EDTA tubes by collaborating institutions according to the institutions' own protocols. For TCRbeta analysis, collaborators shipped samples in one of three forms: frozen whole blood, isolated PBMCs, or DNA extracted from either of those sample types. Its CDR3 holds 16 amino acids, cysteine through phenylalanine. Only the CDR3 part of the read is kept: 48 bases, read in frame from the first base. After removal of 2 bases from V and 6 bases from J, the junction retains 10 bases not matched to a gene. The CDR1 and CDR2 encoded by the germline V gene (reference sequence) are LNHDA and SQIVND. Broader findings and caveats from the paper: How much clinical and demographic metadata was included differed by source and by participant, and the metadata was provided uncurated.

The sample was peripheral blood. The chain employs TRBV19 and TRBJ1-2, with 9 bases matching TRBD1. The sequence was collected from a woman aged 60 to 75 with acute or convalescent COVID-19. The DNA is as follows: TGTGCCAGTAGTATAACAGGGGGCGCTCTTCCTCATGGCTACACCTTC. Its translation is CASSITGGALPHGYTF.